This is a list of T cell receptor beta chains from one sample in a study of identical twins. From the 5' RACE reads, TCRdb called clonotypes with MiXCR, one entry per CDR3 protein. The table lists 430,000 or so distinct CDR3 sequences, 24% of them singletons, with 2.9% in the top ten. The sample was also linked to a second study, of T cells expressing NK-cell markers.

The sequenced material came from CD4+ T cells sorted from blood. The receptors come from a woman between 18 and 29 years old in good health. Each CDR3 is given with its conserved first and last residue. Fields, in order: CDR3 length, D gene, V gene, clone size, J gene, CDR3 DNA, CDR3 protein. D genes are given only for firm matches. Clone sizes are given selectively: once, few, many, or a class where the clone is expanded.

15	.	TRBV3-1	few	TRBJ2-1	TGTGCCAGCAGCCTCCAGGGGGGGGGGTACAATGAGCAGTTCTTC	CASSLQGGGYNEQFF
15	.	TRBV11-2	.	TRBJ2-1	TGTGCCAGCAGTCATAACTTCCCGATGCGCCCAAGGCAGTTCTTC	CASSHNFPMRPRQFF
14	.	TRBV9	.	TRBJ1-2	TGTGCCAGCAGCCCTTCTACAGGGAACTATGGCTACACCTTC	CASSPSTGNYGYTF
14	TRBD1	TRBV20-1	.	TRBJ2-5	TGCAGTGCTTCTACTCCGGGACAGCAAGAGACCCAGTACTTC	CSASTPGQQETQYF
16	.	TRBV12-3/TRBV12-4	.	TRBJ2-7	TGTGCCAGCAGTTTGCCCTGGGGAGGTGGAGTCTACGAGCAGTACTTC	CASSLPWGGGVYEQYF
15	TRBD1	TRBV6-1	few	TRBJ1-5	TGTGCCAGCAGTACCGGGACAGGGCTCAATCAGCCCCAGCATTTT	CASSTGTGLNQPQHF
19	TRBD2	TRBV12-3/TRBV12-4	few	TRBJ2-1	TGTGCCAGCAGCAGAGGACTAGCGGGAGGGTTAGTAACCTACAATGAGCAGTTCTTC	CASSRGLAGGLVTYNEQFF
15	TRBD1	TRBV12-3/TRBV12-4	few	TRBJ2-2	TGTGCCAGCAGTTTAAGACAGGGTCACACCGGGGAGCTGTTTTTT	CASSLRQGHTGELFF
13	.	TRBV12-3/TRBV12-4	.	TRBJ1-5	TGTGCCAGCAGTCAGGTGGGCCGCATTATCCAGCATTTT	CASSQVGRIIQHF
14	.	TRBV14	many	TRBJ2-1	TGTGCCAGCAGCCAGGACTTAACCTACAATGAGCAGTTCTTC	CASSQDLTYNEQFF
14	.	TRBV5-1	.	TRBJ2-1	TGCGCCAGCAGCTTAGCGGAACTATACAATGAGCAGTTCTTC	CASSLAELYNEQFF
13	.	TRBV7-2	few	TRBJ2-7	TGTGCCAGCAGCTTTCGGCAGGGCTACGAGCAGTACTTC	CASSFRQGYEQYF
14	.	TRBV4-3	.	TRBJ2-3	TGCGCCAGCAGCCGCGAGCCGGGGTCAGATACGCAGTATTTT	CASSREPGSDTQYF
12	.	TRBV12-3/TRBV12-4	.	TRBJ2-5	TGTGCCAGCAGTTTAGGCAGACAGACCCAGTACTTC	CASSLGRQTQYF
17	TRBD1	TRBV12-3/TRBV12-4	.	TRBJ1-5	TGTGCCAGCAGATCCGGGACAGGGGAGGAGAGCAATCAGCCCCAGCATTTT	CASRSGTGEESNQPQHF
13	.	TRBV20-1	.	TRBJ2-5	TGCAGTGCTGACAAGTCGTACCAAGAGACCCAGTACTTC	CSADKSYQETQYF
15	TRBD2	TRBV15	.	TRBJ2-1	TGTGCCACCCGAGCGGGAGGGAGCTCCTACAATGAGCAGTTCTTC	CATRAGGSSYNEQFF
14	.	TRBV20-1	.	TRBJ1-1	TGCAGTGCTAGGATCGGCCAGCCTAACACTGAAGCTTTCTTT	CSARIGQPNTEAFF
15	TRBD2	TRBV5-1	few	TRBJ2-5	TGCGCCAGCAGCTTCTCCGGGACTAGCGAAGAGACCCAGTACTTC	CASSFSGTSEETQYF
15	.	TRBV27	.	TRBJ1-1	TGTGCCAGCAGTTTCTCCTTTGGGGTTGGCACTGAAGCTTTCTTT	CASSFSFGVGTEAFF
14	.	TRBV19	.	TRBJ2-1	TGTGCCAGTACCTCTGACTCGAATTACAATGAGCAGTTCTTC	CASTSDSNYNEQFF
13	.	TRBV12-3/TRBV12-4	.	TRBJ1-5	TGTGCCAGCCGGGGGATTGTCCATCAGCCCCAGCATTTT	CASRGIVHQPQHF
17	.	TRBV5-3	.	TRBJ2-7	TGTGCCAGTCTGAGCAGCCGGACAGACTCAAGACTCTACGAGCAGTACTTC	CASLSSRTDSRLYEQYF
15	TRBD1	TRBV7-3	.	TRBJ1-6	TGTGCCAGCAGCTTAACCCGGGACAGTAATTCACCCCTCCACTTT	CASSLTRDSNSPLHF
14	TRBD1	TRBV7-9	few	TRBJ1-2	TGTGCCAGCAGCTCAACCGGGACAGTACATGGCTACACCTTC	CASSSTGTVHGYTF
15	TRBD1	TRBV29-1	.	TRBJ1-1	TGCAGCGTCGTCGGGACAGGGGGAAGGTACACTGAAGCTTTCTTT	CSVVGTGGRYTEAFF
17	.	TRBV2	few	TRBJ2-3	TGTGCCAGCAGTGAAGCCCGAGCCACGTCTTTCACAGATACGCAGTATTTT	CASSEARATSFTDTQYF
12	.	TRBV23-1	few	TRBJ2-7	TGCGCCAGCAGCCGGTCGGGTTACGAGCAGTACTTC	CASSRSGYEQYF
16	.	TRBV4-1	.	TRBJ2-3	TGCGCCAGCAGCGGCGGGACAGATCCTAGCACAGATACGCAGTATTTT	CASSGGTDPSTDTQYF
17	.	TRBV7-9	few	TRBJ1-3	TGTGCCAGCAGCATTTATCTGACGGCTCCCTCTGGAAACACCATATATTTT	CASSIYLTAPSGNTIYF
14	.	TRBV4-3	.	TRBJ2-1	TGCGCCAGCAGCCAAGATCCCAAAAACAATGAGCAGTTCTTC	CASSQDPKNNEQFF
14	.	TRBV5-1	.	TRBJ2-4	TGCGCCAGCAGCGCCGGACAGATTAAAAACATTCAGTACTTC	CASSAGQIKNIQYF
11	TRBD2	TRBV20-1	.	TRBJ2-1	TGCAGTGCTAGTCCGGGGGGTGAGCAGTTCTTC	CSASPGGEQFF
14	TRBD2	TRBV12-3/TRBV12-4	few	TRBJ2-1	TGTGCCAGCAGTTGGAGGACTAGCGATCGTGAGCAGTTCTTC	CASSWRTSDREQFF
15	.	TRBV7-2	.	TRBJ2-3	TGTGCCAGCAGCTTAGCGAGGGGGGGCCCAGATACGCAGTATTTT	CASSLARGGPDTQYF
14	.	TRBV5-6	.	TRBJ2-7	TGTGCCAGCAGCCTGGGACTTCTTCCGCCCGAGCAGTACTTC	CASSLGLLPPEQYF
11	.	TRBV28	few	TRBJ1-3	TGTGCCAGCTTCCACGGAAACACCATATATTTT	CASFHGNTIYF
15	.	TRBV27	.	TRBJ2-1	TGTGCCAGCAGTTTATCCCCCCCTCCCTACAATGAGCAGTTCTTC	CASSLSPPPYNEQFF
14	.	TRBV5-1	few	TRBJ2-2	TGCGCCAGCAGCTTGTGGCCAATGACCGGGGAGCTGTTTTTT	CASSLWPMTGELFF
14	.	TRBV20-1	.	TRBJ1-5	TGCAGTGCTAGGGACAGATCTAGCAATCAGCCCCAGCATTTT	CSARDRSSNQPQHF
16	TRBD1	TRBV5-1	few	TRBJ2-2	TGCGCCAGCAGTAGCCTTGGACAGGGTGGAACCGGGGAGCTGTTTTTT	CASSSLGQGGTGELFF
14	.	TRBV7-6	.	TRBJ2-1	TGTGCCAGCAGCTTAGTCGCTAGCTATGATGAGCAGTTCTTC	CASSLVASYDEQFF
15	TRBD2	TRBV29-1	.	TRBJ2-3	TGCAGCGCTAAATCTAGCGGGAGCCCGTCAGATACGCAGTATTTT	CSAKSSGSPSDTQYF
16	TRBD1	TRBV20-1	.	TRBJ2-3	TGCAGTGCTAGAACAAGGGGACAGCCTGGGCCAGATACGCAGTATTTT	CSARTRGQPGPDTQYF